Below are 24 T cell receptor beta chains sequenced from a single sample in a study of blood T cell repertoires in COVID-19. Measured with immunoSEQ multiplex PCR; TCRdb has only the in-frame clones, and not every one. The profile shows roughly 97,000 clones, roughly nine tenths of them singletons. Material for sequencing was peripheral blood. The source of these receptors is a human donor in a cohort sampled during active COVID-19.

The chain couples TRBV10-2 to TRBJ2-7; a weak D match, TRBD1 (6 bases). V was pared by 8 bases and J by 0 bases, with 17 bases between. Germline lookup yields CDR1 WSHSY and CDR2 SAAADI. The CDR3 sequence is 15 residues long. As DNA, the CDR3 is TGCGCCAGCGGGAAGGGGGTATCGGCCTCCTACGAGCAGTACTTC. Its translation: CASGKGVSASYEQYF.

The rearrangement links TRBV19 to TRBJ2-7; 8 bases fit TRBD1. CDR1 and CDR2 (germline): LNHDA, SQIVND (reference sequence). V dropped 5 bases and J dropped 4; count of bases not matched to a gene: 10. The CDR3 is 15 amino acids. In nucleotides, the CDR3 is TGTGCCAGTAGTTCATCGGACAGGGATTGGTACGAGCAGTACTTC. This codes for CASSSSDRDWYEQYF.

This clone was found once. The rearrangement uses TRBV5-4 and TRBJ2-6, with D perhaps matching TRBD1 (5 bases). CDR1 and CDR2 from the germline V gene are SGHNT and YYREEE (reference sequence). The V end was cut by 1 base, the J end by 4 bases, with 9 bases between. The CDR3 totals 15 residues. CDR3 amino acids: CASSLYGAGANVLTF. For the CDR3, the DNA is TGTGCCAGCAGCTTGTATGGGGCCGGGGCCAACGTCCTGACTTTC.

This chain joins TRBV24-1 and TRBJ1-1; no firm D call. Trimming cost V 0 bases and J 2 bases, with 9 bases left between them. Per germline, CDR1 KGHDR and CDR2 SFDVKD. This CDR3 comprises 15 residues. In DNA, the CDR3 is TGTGCCACCAGTGATTTGCCGGGATCTAACACTGAAGCTTTCTTT. Translating it yields CATSDLPGSNTEAFF.

This chain uses TRBV18 with TRBJ1-2; D remains unclear. The CDR3 has 16 amino acids. V was pared by 1 base and J by 4 bases, with 16 bases between. CDR1 and CDR2 (germline): KGHSH, LQKENI. In DNA, the CDR3 is TGTGCCAGCTCACCACGAGAAGGACGGGAGAGCTATGGCTACACCTTC. This gives the protein CASSPREGRESYGYTF.

This clone occurred once. This chain uses TRBV28 with TRBJ1-5, with unresolved D. Germline-derived CDR1 and CDR2 are MDHEN and SYDVKM. This CDR3 comprises 16 residues. The germline V and J ends were trimmed by 8 bases and 6 bases, with 23 bases remaining between them. CDR3: CASESVTATRSQPQHF. CDR3 DNA: TGTGCCAGCGAATCGGTAACGGCTACGAGGAGTCAGCCCCAGCATTTT.

A note on this clone: An end of the junction does not agree with germline; a read error may underlie this. The chain has TRBV28 and TRBJ1-1; D unresolved. The germline V gene encodes CDR1 MDHEN and CDR2 SYDVKM. This CDR3 has 11 amino acids. In DNA, the CDR3 is TGTGCCAGCAGTCTTGACACCGAAGCTTTCTTT. It yields the protein CASSLDTEAFF.

The chain carries TRBV6-1 and TRBJ2-5; maybe TRBD2 (6 bases). Deletions cut 1 base from V and 5 bases from J, with 11 bases between. From germline, CDR1 is MNHNS and CDR2 SASEGT. The CDR3 sequence is 14 residues long. The CDR3 DNA sequence: TGTGCCAGCAGTGAAGGGGGGGATTTGGAGACCCAGTACTTC. Encoded protein: CASSEGGDLETQYF.

J is TRBJ2-7 and V is TRBV4-2; possible D gene TRBD1, 6 bases. V was pared by 1 base and J by 5 bases, with 18 bases between. The CDR3 loop spans 16 amino acids. CDR1 is LGHNA, CDR2 YNFKEQ, per germline. The CDR3 loop is CASSQGSGANWDEQYF. In DNA form, the CDR3 reads TGTGCCAGCAGCCAAGGTTCAGGGGCAAACTGGGACGAGCAGTACTTC.

The J gene is TRBJ2-5, the V gene TRBV7-6; 8 bases are shared with TRBD1. V shed 5 bases, J shed 5 bases, and the junction held 4 bases outside the gene matches. This CDR3 comprises 13 residues. Germline CDR1 and CDR2: SGHVS and FNYEAQ. CDR3 nucleotides: TGTGCCAGCAGCCCGGACAGGGTGGAGACCCAGTACTTC. It specifies CASSPDRVETQYF.

V gene TRBV5-1 combines with J gene TRBJ2-7, with D possibly being TRBD2 (6 bases). V lost 4 bases and J lost 3, with 8 bases in between. The CDR3 is made up of 12 amino acids. Germline CDR1 reads SGHRS; CDR2 reads YFSETQ. The CDR3 sequence: CASSADYYEQYF. CDR3 in DNA: TGCGCCAGCAGCGCGGACTACTACGAGCAGTACTTC.

This chain uses TRBV30 with TRBJ1-2; 7 bases fit TRBD1. Per germline, CDR1 GTSNPN and CDR2 SVGIG (reference sequence). After removal of 3 bases from V and 1 base from J, the junction contained 5 bases not matched to a gene. This CDR3 region has 14 residues. The CDR3 here is CAWRVGTVNYGYTF. For the CDR3, the DNA is TGTGCCTGGAGGGTCGGGACAGTTAACTATGGCTACACCTTC.

The rearrangement links TRBV11-2 to TRBJ2-1; TRBD1 is a possible D gene (6 bases). CDR1 and CDR2 (germline): SGHAT, FQNNGV. Trimming stripped 8 bases from V and 4 bases from J, with 18 bases between. There are 15 residues in the CDR3. CDR3 amino acids: CASLGQKQNYNEQFF. DNA of the CDR3: TGTGCCAGCTTAGGACAGAAACAGAATTACAATGAGCAGTTCTTC. Looking up the rest from reference TRBV11-2 and TRBJ2-1 gives the full variable domain: EAGVAQSPRYKIIEKRQSVAFWCNPISGHATLYWYQQILGQGPKLLIQFQNNGVVDDSQLPKDRFSAERLKGVDSTLKIQPAKLEDSAVYLCASLGQKQNYNEQFFGPGTRLTVL.

The J gene is TRBJ1-6, the V gene TRBV11-2; D is possibly TRBD1 (5 bases). CDR3 length: 13 residues. Germline V gives CDR1 SGHAT, CDR2 FQNNGV. V shed 5 bases and J shed 10 bases, with 12 bases lying between them. CDR3 coding DNA: TGTGCCAGCAGCGTAAATACAGGATCACCCCTCCACTTT. Protein product: CASSVNTGSPLHF. Complete variable domain (other parts from reference TRBV11-2 and TRBJ1-6): EAGVAQSPRYKIIEKRQSVAFWCNPISGHATLYWYQQILGQGPKLLIQFQNNGVVDDSQLPKDRFSAERLKGVDSTLKIQPAKLEDSAVYLCASSVNTGSPLHFGNGTRLTVT.

This sequence joins TRBV6-5 and TRBJ2-5, with D tentatively TRBD1 (6 bases). The CDR3 covers 15 residues. Germline CDR1 MNHEY, CDR2 SVGAGI. Trimming removed 6 bases at V and 0 bases at J, with 14 bases between. The CDR3 region is CASSAAGVYQETQYF. DNA for the CDR3: TGTGCCAGCAGCGCAGCAGGGGTGTACCAAGAGACCCAGTACTTC.

The chain recombines TRBV4-3 with TRBJ2-3, with TRBD1 matching 7 bases. CDR1 is LGHNA, CDR2 YSLEER, per germline. With V trimmed by 0 bases and J by 4 bases, 10 bases remained unmatched. This CDR3 comprises 17 residues. The CDR3 DNA is TGCGCCAGCAGCCAAGATAGGCGACAGGGTCTACCAGATACGCAGTATTTT. Amino acid sequence: CASSQDRRQGLPDTQYF.

The genes are TRBV6-1 and TRBJ1-5; a weak D match, TRBD1 (5 bases). V dropped 3 bases and J dropped 6 bases, with 15 bases sitting between them. This CDR3 is built from 15 residues. CDR1 and CDR2 (germline): MNHNS, SASEGT. The CDR3 protein is CASSDLLVQGQPQHF. For the CDR3, the DNA is TGTGCCAGCAGTGATCTCCTTGTCCAGGGTCAGCCCCAGCATTTT.

The chain joins TRBV18 to TRBJ2-5; perhaps TRBD1 as D (5 bases). V shed 3 bases and J shed 5 bases, with 13 bases lying between them. CDR1 KGHSH and CDR2 LQKENI come from the germline V gene. The CDR3 length is 14 residues. The CDR3 region is CASSPTGQGETQYF. The DNA of the CDR3 is TGTGCCAGCTCACCCACGGGTCAGGGTGAGACCCAGTACTTC.

V is TRBV9 and J is TRBJ2-7; TRBD1 agrees at 9 bases. This CDR3 region has 15 residues. Trimming at V came to 3 bases and at J to 3 bases, leaving 7 bases not matched to a gene. Germline V gene data show CDR1 as SGDLS and CDR2 as YYNGEE. CDR3 region: CASSAGGQGIYEQYF. The CDR3 coding sequence is TGTGCCAGCAGCGCCGGGGGACAGGGAATCTACGAGCAGTACTTC.

The chain has TRBV11-3 and TRBJ2-1; the match to TRBD1 covers 9 bases. Trimming at V came to 3 bases and at J to 10 bases, leaving 7 bases not matched to a gene. The germline V gene encodes CDR1 SGHNT and CDR2 YENEEA. The CDR3 contains 14 residues. CDR3 in amino acids: CASSLTGTGNEQFF. Here the CDR3 DNA reads TGTGCCAGCAGCTTGACCGGGACAGGGAACGAGCAGTTCTTC.

This clone was observed once. The rearrangement joins TRBV12-1 to TRBJ2-5; TRBD1, the table's D call, lacks a check against the DNA. TRBV12-1 is a pseudogene segment. This CDR3 has 15 residues. The CDR3 sequence is CASSPPYRDLETQYF. The CDR3 DNA reads as TGTGCCAGCAGCCCCCCCTACAGGGATTTAGAGACCCAGTACTTC.

This chain's CDR3 is CASSRTGGVDGYTF. The CDR3 nucleotides are TGTGCCAGCAGCCGTACAGGGGGTGTCGATGGCTACACCTTC. The gene calls are TRBV3-1 (or the pseudogene TRBV3-2) and TRBJ1-2; TRBD1 matches at 8 bases. V shed 4 bases and J 6 bases; nucleotides not matched to a gene: 7. Germline CDR1 LGHDT, CDR2 YNNKEL (reference sequence). There are 14 residues in the CDR3.

This rearrangement joins TRBV13 to TRBJ2-2; TRBD2 aligns across 12 bases. This CDR3 spans 18 amino acids. CDR1 PRHDT and CDR2 FYEKMQ come from the germline V gene (reference sequence). With 5 bases clipped from V and 3 bases from J, the junction kept 10 bases outside the gene matches. In DNA, the CDR3 is TGTGCCAGCAGCACACCTCGACTAGCGGGAGACCACACCGGGGAGCTGTTTTTT. Protein: CASSTPRLAGDHTGELFF.

This clone was found once. This chain uses TRBV7-2 with TRBJ2-1, with TRBD1 as a possible D gene (6 bases). This CDR3 region has 15 residues. V dropped 8 bases and J dropped 0 bases, with 14 bases sitting between them. Germline lookup yields CDR1 SGHTA and CDR2 FQGNSA. The CDR3 region is CASHNRVSSYNEQFF. The CDR3 bases are TGTGCCAGCCATAACAGGGTGAGCTCCTACAATGAGCAGTTCTTC.